The 14 T cell receptor beta chains below were found in one sample sequenced in a study of shared clonotypes between healthy human individuals. The data were produced by immunoSEQ multiplex PCR, yet TCRdb's version contains in-frame clones alone and is incomplete. This table holds a few hundred thousand clones, 70% to 80% found once. Sequencing was done on a sample of PBMCs. These receptors were taken from a middle-aged woman in good health. Some clones in this sample may be carry-over from other donors' samples.

Points on this clone: This may be a read error, as it is one base from a much larger clone. The gene calls are TRBV6-6 and TRBJ2-7; 11 bases align to TRBD2. This CDR3 spans 15 amino acids. CDR1 and CDR2 from the germline V gene are MNHNY and SVGAGI (reference sequence). V gave up 5 bases and J gave up 0 bases; unmatched junction bases: 3. The DNA for the CDR3 is TGTGCCAGCAGTGACACTAGCGGGAGCTCCTACGAGCAGTACTTC. Amino acids: CASSDTSGSSYEQYF.

This chain links TRBV7-3 with TRBJ2-2, with D maybe TRBD2 (6 bases). The V end was cut by 0 bases, the J end by 3 bases, with 20 bases between. Germline V gene sequence: CDR1 SGHTA, CDR2 FQGTGA. This CDR3 spans 19 amino acids. The CDR3 sequence: CASSLTRRVGTRDTGELFF. Written as DNA, the CDR3 is TGTGCCAGCAGCTTAACGCGGAGGGTAGGCACCAGAGACACCGGGGAGCTGTTTTTT.

This sequence joins TRBV2 and TRBJ1-1; the match to TRBD1 covers 8 bases. The length of the CDR3 is 14 residues. After removal of 6 bases from V and 1 base from J, the junction contained 4 bases not matched to a gene. CDR1 and CDR2 (germline): SNHLY, FYNNEI. This CDR3 is CASSGTGPNTEAFF. The CDR3 region has the DNA TGTGCCAGCAGCGGGACAGGACCGAACACTGAAGCTTTCTTT.

The chain employs TRBV4-2 and TRBJ1-2, with a tentative D call TRBD1 (5 bases). Per the germline V gene, CDR1 is LGHNA and CDR2 is YNFKEQ. Deletions cut 0 bases from V and 7 bases from J, with 15 bases between. The CDR3 spans 15 residues. The CDR3 is CASSQDVGGVSGYTF. As DNA, the CDR3 is TGTGCCAGCAGCCAAGATGTGGGGGGGGTTTCTGGCTACACCTTC.

The rearrangement links TRBV7-9 to TRBJ2-7, with 7 nucleotides matching TRBD1. The CDR3 loop spans 13 amino acids. CDR1 and CDR2 from the germline V gene are SEHNR and FQNEAQ (reference sequence). V lost 3 bases, J lost 3 bases, and 2 bases stayed unmatched. The CDR3: CASSFTGVYEQYF. For the CDR3, the DNA is TGTGCCAGCAGCTTCACAGGGGTCTACGAGCAGTACTTC.

This chain links TRBV9 with TRBJ2-3; D is ambiguous. Germline V gene lookup returns CDR1 SGDLS and CDR2 YYNGEE. The CDR3 totals 13 residues. V was clipped by 0 bases and J by 2 bases, with 4 bases between them. The CDR3 bases are TGTGCCAGCAGCGTAGTGACCACAGATACGCAGTATTTT. Amino acids: CASSVVTTDTQYF.

This clone appeared a few times. The CDR3 loop reads CASSLGAATSGANVLTF. The CDR3 region has the DNA TGCGCCAGCAGCTTGGGGGCAGCCACCTCTGGGGCCAACGTCCTGACTTTC. This chain uses TRBV5-1 with TRBJ2-6, with D unresolved. Germline CDR1 and CDR2: SGHRS and YFSETQ. CDR3 length: 17 residues. V shed 0 bases and J shed 0 bases, with 10 bases lying between them. Filled out from reference TRBV5-1 and TRBJ2-6, the complete variable domain reads KAGVTQTPRYLIKTRGQQVTLSCSPISGHRSVSWYQQTPGQGLQFLFEYFSETQRNKGNFPGRFSGRQFSNSRSEMNVSTLELGDSALYLCASSLGAATSGANVLTFGAGSRLTVL.

Note on this clone: This sample includes further DNA sequences coding for the same CDR3. V and J are TRBV30 and TRBJ1-1, with D tentatively TRBD1 (5 bases). The length of the CDR3 is 13 residues. V was cut by 2 bases and J by 3 bases, with 10 bases left in between. CDR1 is GTSNPN, CDR2 SVGIG, per germline (reference sequence). The CDR3 reads CAWSYGGYTEAFF. DNA for the CDR3: TGTGCCTGGAGTTATGGGGGGTACACTGAAGCTTTCTTT.

This clone appeared a single time. V gene TRBV6-5 combines with J gene TRBJ2-7, with D uncertain. The germline V gene encodes CDR1 MNHEY and CDR2 SVGAGI. The CDR3 totals 13 residues. Trimming left V 4 bases short and J 3 bases short, with 10 bases between. In DNA form, the CDR3 reads TGTGCCAGCAGTTTTGGGTCCCTCTACGAGCAGTACTTC. As protein: CASSFGSLYEQYF.

The rearrangement uses TRBV7-9 and TRBJ2-1, with D maybe TRBD1 (6 bases). The CDR3 length is 16 residues. Germline assignment: CDR1 SEHNR and CDR2 FQNEAQ (reference sequence). Deletions cut 4 bases from V and 6 bases from J, with 19 bases between. CDR3 residues: CASSSQDSYPRNEQFF. The CDR3 DNA is TGTGCCAGCAGCTCTCAGGACAGCTATCCACGCAATGAGCAGTTCTTC.

The chain uses TRBV30 and TRBJ2-1; TRBD2 matches 7 bases. The CDR3 extends over 12 amino acids. J lost 8 bases, V lost 8 bases, and 9 bases had no gene match. The germline CDR1 and CDR2 sequences are GTSNPN and SVGIG (reference sequence). The DNA of the CDR3 is TGTGCCGGGGGGAGGGCCCGGTATGAGCAGTTCTTC. This translates into CAGGRARYEQFF.

This rearrangement joins TRBV18 to TRBJ2-3; no clear D. Germline loops: CDR1 KGHSH, CDR2 LQKENI. This CDR3 region has 13 residues. Trimming left V 2 bases short and J 5 bases short, with 8 bases between. CDR3: CASSPNPRDTQYF. The CDR3 nucleotides are TGTGCCAGCTCACCAAACCCCCGAGATACGCAGTATTTT.

The CDR3 DNA is TGTGCCAGCAGTGGTGAAGTTAGGGGTGTCACCGGAGCTTTCTTT. Translation: CASSGEVRGVTGAFF. V is TRBV2 and J is TRBJ1-1; maybe TRBD1 (5 bases). The CDR3 covers 15 residues. The ends were cut back, 4 bases at V and 10 bases at J, with 22 bases in the middle. Germline V gives CDR1 SNHLY, CDR2 FYNNEI.

Notes on this clone: One end of the junction does not line up with germline, which may come from a read error. Distinct nucleotide sequences in the sample also encode this CDR3. The chain links TRBV7-3 to TRBJ2-3, with D perhaps TRBD1 (5 bases). The germline gives CDR1 SGHTA, CDR2 FQGTGA. CDR3 length: 13 amino acids. The chain's CDR3 is CASSLGVTDTQYF. Here the CDR3 DNA reads TGTGCAAGCAGCTTAGGGGTCACAGATACGCAGTATTTT. Based on the CDR3 plus reference TRBV7-3 and TRBJ2-3, the full variable domain is GAGVSQTPSNKVTEKGKYVELRCDPISGHTALYWYRQSLGQGPEFLIYFQGTGAADDSGLPNDRFFAVRPEGSVSTLKIQRTERGDSAVYLCASSLGVTDTQYFGPGTRLTVL.